Listed below are T cell receptor beta chains from one sample, sequenced in a study of T cells after yellow fever vaccination. In TCRdb, the 5' RACE reads were re-called with MiXCR into one record per CDR3 protein. Of hundreds of thousands of distinct CDR3 sequences detected, approximately 13% appear once; the ten largest clones hold about an eighth. The sample consisted of PBMCs, taken on the day of the yellow fever booster vaccination. The receptors were gathered from a man aged 25 to 40 who received the YFV17D yellow fever vaccine. Each CDR3 is given with its conserved first and last residue. D genes are given only for firm matches. Part of the rows lack a size; the others show once, few, many or a class for expanded clones.

clone_size | j_call | d_call | v_call | cdr3_nt | cdr3_aa
few | TRBJ2-1 | TRBD2 | TRBV6-5 | TGTGCCAGCAGTTATGGACTAGCGGTCTACAATGAGCAGTTCTTC | CASSYGLAVYNEQFF
- | TRBJ2-5 | - | TRBV2 | TGTGCCAGCAGTGACCTGGGCACAATCATTGAGACCCAGTACTTC | CASSDLGTIIETQYF
few | TRBJ2-1 | TRBD2 | TRBV3-1 | TGTGCCAGCAGCCAAAAACCCCAACTAGCGGGACTGTACAATGAGCAGTTCTTC | CASSQKPQLAGLYNEQFF
many | TRBJ2-5 | TRBD1 | TRBV6-1 | TGTGCCAGCAACCCACTTAAGGGGGCAGGAGAGACCCAGTACTTC | CASNPLKGAGETQYF
many | TRBJ2-7 | - | TRBV30 | TGTGCCTGGCGAGACCTCGGACAGTCCCTCAACGAGCAGTACTTC | CAWRDLGQSLNEQYF
- | TRBJ2-1 | TRBD2 | TRBV3-1 | TGTGCCAGCAGCCGGCGGGAGGCGTACAATGAGCAGTTCTTC | CASSRREAYNEQFF
few | TRBJ1-1 | TRBD1 | TRBV7-2 | TGTGCCAGCAGCTTAGGAATAGGTCAGGGGGCTGAAGCTTTCTTT | CASSLGIGQGAEAFF
few | TRBJ2-1 | TRBD2 | TRBV3-1 | TGTGCCAGCAGCCAAGACGCTAGCGGCTACAATGAGCAGTTCTTC | CASSQDASGYNEQFF
few | TRBJ2-7 | TRBD1 | TRBV5-4 | TGTGCCAGCAGTTACGCTGGTGGGACAGCCTCAGAACAGCAGTACTTC | CASSYAGGTASEQQYF
many | TRBJ1-5 | - | TRBV7-2 | TGTGCCAGCAGCCCTGTCATCGGGGGCAATCAGCCCCAGCATTTT | CASSPVIGGNQPQHF
- | TRBJ2-7 | - | TRBV20-1 | TGCAGTGCTAGAGATCGTGGGAGGATCCTCTCCTACGAGCAGTACTTC | CSARDRGRILSYEQYF
- | TRBJ2-5 | - | TRBV28 | TGTGCCAGCAGCCCCCGGGACTCAACGACAGGGACCCAGTACTTC | CASSPRDSTTGTQYF
many | TRBJ2-1 | - | TRBV24-1 | TGTGCCACCAGTGATTCTAGGACAGTCTCAGATGACAATGAGCAGTTCTTC | CATSDSRTVSDDNEQFF
- | TRBJ1-5 | - | TRBV28 | TGTGCCAGCAGTTTGCCACCGTCCGGCAATCAGCCCCAGCATTTT | CASSLPPSGNQPQHF
- | TRBJ2-5 | TRBD1 | TRBV5-1 | TGCGCCAGCAGCCTCACGCCGGGACAGGACCTGGAGACCCAGTACTTC | CASSLTPGQDLETQYF
- | TRBJ2-7 | - | TRBV4-3 | TGCGCCAGCAGCCAAGATCCAGGATCTTTTGGGGAGCAGTACTTC | CASSQDPGSFGEQYF
many | TRBJ1-3 | - | TRBV5-1 | TGCGCCAGCAGCTCTGGAAACACCATATATTTT | CASSSGNTIYF
- | TRBJ1-4 | TRBD1 | TRBV5-1 | TGCGCCAGCAGCTTGGCCGGACAGGCCGGCGGTGAAAAACTGTTTTTT | CASSLAGQAGGEKLFF
few | TRBJ1-1 | TRBD1 | TRBV6-1 | TGTGCCAGTTCAGGGACAGGGAACCTAAACACTGAAGCTTTCTTT | CASSGTGNLNTEAFF
few | TRBJ2-3 | - | TRBV27 | TGTGCCAGCAGTTTATATGGAAAAACTAGCACAGATACGCAGTATTTT | CASSLYGKTSTDTQYF
few | TRBJ1-6 | - | TRBV7-9 | TGTGCCAGCAGCTTAGCGGCACAGACCAATTCACCCCTCCACTTT | CASSLAAQTNSPLHF
few | TRBJ1-1 | TRBD1 | TRBV24-1 | TGTGCCACCAGTGATTCAGGGGGCAACAGAAGGACTGAAGCTTTCTTT | CATSDSGGNRRTEAFF
- | TRBJ1-2 | - | TRBV12-3/TRBV12-4 | TGTGCCAGCAGTCCCTTTCCGGACGCCGCTAACTATGGCTACACCTTC | CASSPFPDAANYGYTF
few | TRBJ2-1 | - | TRBV20-1 | TGCAGTGCCGACCCCCTTGGGCCTGAGCAGTTCTTC | CSADPLGPEQFF
- | TRBJ2-3 | - | TRBV20-1 | TGCAGTGCTAACAGCCCCGCAGATAGCACAGATACGCAGTATTTT | CSANSPADSTDTQYF
few | TRBJ2-5 | TRBD2 | TRBV11-2 | TGTGCCAGCAGCTTTTCTTCCTTTAGCGGGAGGCCTCACGGGACCCAGTACTTC | CASSFSSFSGRPHGTQYF
- | TRBJ2-7 | - | TRBV5-1 | TGCGCCAGCAGCTTGGCCATAGGGAACTCCTACGAGCAGTACTTC | CASSLAIGNSYEQYF
many | TRBJ1-1 | - | TRBV5-1 | TGCGCCAGCAGCTTGGAACAGAACACTGAAGCTTTCTTT | CASSLEQNTEAFF
few | TRBJ2-7 | - | TRBV7-8 | TGTGCCAGCAGCTTAGGCCCTCAAATCGAGCAGTACTTC | CASSLGPQIEQYF
few | TRBJ2-3 | TRBD2 | TRBV10-3 | TGTGCCATCAGACTAGCGGGAGTCGATACGCAGTATTTT | CAIRLAGVDTQYF
few | TRBJ2-2 | - | TRBV4-3 | TGCGCCAGCAGCCAAGTTAGTCAGGTGGCCCGACAGAGCGGGGAGCTGTTTTTT | CASSQVSQVARQSGELFF
- | TRBJ2-3 | - | TRBV14 | TGTGCCAGCAGCCAACCGGGTAATACGCAGTATTTT | CASSQPGNTQYF
few | TRBJ2-1 | - | TRBV20-1 | TGCAGTGCTAGGACTGTCTCCTACAATGAGCAGTTCTTC | CSARTVSYNEQFF
few | TRBJ2-7 | - | TRBV7-2 | TGTGCCAGCAGCTCACGGGAGCAGGGCGAGCAGTACTTC | CASSSREQGEQYF
many | TRBJ2-7 | - | TRBV14 | TGTGCCAGCAGCCAGTACTACGAGCAGTACTTC | CASSQYYEQYF
few | TRBJ2-5 | - | TRBV5-4 | TGTGCCAGCAGCCGGGGGGCGGGATCGATCCAAGAGACCCAGTACTTC | CASSRGAGSIQETQYF
- | TRBJ2-6 | TRBD2 | TRBV19 | TGTGCCAGCTGCCCACTAGCGGGAGTCGATGGGGCCAACGTCCTGACTTTC | CASCPLAGVDGANVLTF
- | TRBJ1-1 | - | TRBV12-3/TRBV12-4 | TGTGCCAGCAGTTCCAGCTTGGGCACTGAAGCTTTCTTT | CASSSSLGTEAFF
few | TRBJ1-1 | - | TRBV29-1 | TGCAGCTCTCGACCTTGGAACACTGAAGCTTTCTTT | CSSRPWNTEAFF
few | TRBJ2-1 | TRBD2 | TRBV3-1 | TGTGCCAGCAGCCAGAATGCGGGACTAGCGGGAGGGAATGAGCAGTTCTTC | CASSQNAGLAGGNEQFF
- | TRBJ1-5 | - | TRBV7-8 | TGTGCCAGCAGCTTAGTGAGGGCTGAGGAGCCCCAGCATTTT | CASSLVRAEEPQHF
- | TRBJ2-5 | TRBD2 | TRBV7-2 | TGTGCCAGCAGCCCCAACCCACTAGCGGGAGGTTGGGAGACCCAGTACTTC | CASSPNPLAGGWETQYF
- | TRBJ2-1 | - | TRBV4-2 | TGTGCCAGCAGCTATCGGACAGACAATGAGCAGTTCTTC | CASSYRTDNEQFF
few | TRBJ2-3 | - | TRBV9 | TGTGCCAGCAGCCCGGGGACGCGCAGCACAGATACGCAGTATTTT | CASSPGTRSTDTQYF
few | TRBJ2-3 | - | TRBV5-5 | TGTGCCAGCAGCCCTGAAAGATTAAGCACAGATACGCAGTATTTT | CASSPERLSTDTQYF
- | TRBJ2-1 | TRBD1 | TRBV7-8 | TGTGCCAGCAGCAACCAGGGGGCGATTGTAAATGAGCAGTTCTTC | CASSNQGAIVNEQFF
few | TRBJ2-2 | - | TRBV7-2 | TGTGCCAGCAGTTGGGGCACCGGGGAGCTGTTTTTT | CASSWGTGELFF
- | TRBJ2-7 | - | TRBV5-8 | TGTGCCAGCAGCTTGCGGCAGGGAAGTGACGAGCAGTACTTC | CASSLRQGSDEQYF
few | TRBJ2-7 | TRBD1 | TRBV7-3 | TGTGCCAGCAGCCTTGGACAGGCCCATTCCTACGAGCAGTACTTC | CASSLGQAHSYEQYF
- | TRBJ2-7 | - | TRBV6-2/TRBV6-3 | TGTGCCAGCAGTAAATTCTACGAGCAGTACTTC | CASSKFYEQYF
few | TRBJ2-7 | - | TRBV10-3 | TGTGCCATCGGGGGCAGGGACGAGCAGTACTTC | CAIGGRDEQYF
- | TRBJ2-2 | TRBD2 | TRBV6-5 | TGTGCCAGCAGTTACGAGGCGGGAGGGGGAAACACCGGGGAGCTGTTTTTT | CASSYEAGGGNTGELFF
- | TRBJ2-1 | - | TRBV5-1 | TGCGCCAGCAGCTTGGAGGGGACTCGGCCCTACAATGAGCAGTTCTTC | CASSLEGTRPYNEQFF